These 9 T cell receptor beta chains share one sample of origin, sequenced in a study of identical twins. Each CDR3 protein gets one entry after TCRdb re-called the 5' RACE reads with MiXCR. The data contain 200,000 to 250,000 distinct CDR3 sequences, over 12% of them singletons. The sequencing sample was made of memory (CD45RO+) T cells sorted from blood. These receptors came from a woman younger than 35 in good health.

The rearrangement uses TRBV12-3 or TRBV12-4 and TRBJ2-5; D gene ambiguous. The CDR3 has 15 residues. Trimming took off 6 bases at V and 0 bases at J, with 14 bases between the two ends. The CDR3 protein is CASSLPPGYQETQYF. The CDR3 DNA reads TGTGCCAGCAGCCTACCGCCAGGATACCAAGAGACCCAGTACTTC.

This clonotype turned up a few times. This sequence joins TRBV14 and TRBJ1-4; D gene ambiguous. V was shortened by 0 bases and J by 5 bases, with 16 bases between the two germline ends. This CDR3 has 17 residues. Germline CDR1 and CDR2: SGHDN and FVKESK. CDR3 sequence (DNA): TGTGCCAGCAGCCAAGATCGAGGTGGTGGGAAGAATGAAAAACTGTTTTTT. Translating it yields CASSQDRGGGKNEKLFF.

This clonotype was counted a few times. The chain joins TRBV5-5 to TRBJ2-3; 8 bases are shared with TRBD1. The CDR3 has 16 residues. The ends lost 4 bases at V and 5 bases at J; junction bases unmatched: 12. Germline-derived CDR1 and CDR2 are SGHKS and YYEKEE (reference sequence). CDR3: CASSSGQGRGVDTQYF. The CDR3 DNA is TGTGCCAGCAGCAGCGGACAGGGAAGAGGCGTAGATACGCAGTATTTT.

V is TRBV7-9 and J is TRBJ2-1; D perhaps matches TRBD2 (6 bases). This CDR3 region has 15 residues. Between the trimmed V and J ends, which lost 5 bases and 0 bases, there was a span of 11 bases. Germline CDR1 SEHNR, CDR2 FQNEAQ (reference sequence). This chain's CDR3 is CASSDGGSSYNEQFF. CDR3 DNA sequence: TGTGCCAGCAGCGACGGGGGAAGCTCCTACAATGAGCAGTTCTTC.

A few counts support this clonotype. The rearrangement uses TRBV20-1 and TRBJ2-5, with a tentative D call TRBD2 (6 bases). CDR1 is DFQATT, CDR2 SNEGSKA, per germline (reference sequence). The CDR3 spans 13 residues. Trimming stripped 1 base from V and 4 bases from J, with 10 bases between. CDR3 loop: CSARVVGLETQYF. CDR3 DNA sequence: TGCAGTGCTAGAGTTGTGGGACTAGAGACCCAGTACTTC.

The chain uses TRBV4-3 and TRBJ2-7; D is perhaps TRBD2 (5 bases). Deletions cut 1 base from V and 2 bases from J, with 12 bases between. The CDR3 is made up of 15 amino acids. Per germline, CDR1 LGHNA and CDR2 YSLEER. The CDR3 DNA is TGCGCCAGCAGCCAAGTCGAGGGCCCGCCCTACGAGCAGTACTTC. As protein: CASSQVEGPPYEQYF.

In this sample, this clonotype turned up many times. This chain connects TRBV5-5 to TRBJ1-5; 11 bases are shared with TRBD1. This CDR3 region has 17 residues. Trimming at V came to 0 bases and at J to 0 bases, leaving 2 bases not matched to a gene. Looked up from germline, CDR1 is SGHKS and CDR2 is YYEKEE (reference sequence). CDR3 residues: CASSLGTGGLSNQPQHF. CDR3 bases: TGTGCCAGCAGCTTGGGGACAGGGGGCCTTAGCAATCAGCCCCAGCATTTT.

V and J are TRBV5-1 and TRBJ1-2, with 8 bases identical to TRBD1. V was pared by 3 bases and J by 6 bases, with 7 bases of the junction left unmatched. Per the germline V gene, CDR1 is SGHRS and CDR2 is YFSETQ. CDR3 length equals 14 residues. This CDR3 reads CASSWSGGADGYTF. The CDR3 coding sequence is TGCGCCAGCAGCTGGTCAGGGGGCGCGGATGGCTACACCTTC.

This clonotype was recorded a few times. The chain couples TRBV11-2 to TRBJ1-6; D may be TRBD1 (5 bases). The CDR3 consists of 14 residues. Trimming took off 4 bases at V and 10 bases at J, with 14 bases between the two ends. The germline V gene has CDR1 SGHAT and CDR2 FQNNGV. In nucleotides, the CDR3 is TGTGCCAGCAGCTCCCGGGACTTAGGATCACCCCTCCACTTT. This translates into CASSSRDLGSPLHF.